Below, 28 T cell receptor beta chains from the same sample are listed, as sequenced in a study of T cell responses to AZD1222 COVID-19 vaccine. Profiled with immunoSEQ multiplex PCR; TCRdb holds only in-frame clones, not every one. The profile shows about 150,000 clones, approximately 90% of them singletons. This sample comprised peripheral blood, obtained on day 0 of AZD1222 vaccination. These receptors were obtained from an adult in good health.

The chain joins TRBV15 to TRBJ1-4; the D gene is possibly TRBD1 (6 bases). There are 16 residues in the CDR3. Germline CDR1 and CDR2: LNHNV and YYDKDF (reference sequence). Trimming left V 2 bases short and J 4 bases short, with 14 bases between. The CDR3 sequence: CATSRSLRGDNEKLFF. CDR3 bases: TGTGCCACCAGCAGATCCCTCAGGGGAGATAATGAAAAACTGTTTTTT.

The genes are TRBV6-5 and TRBJ1-5, with 7 bases matching TRBD1. Germline assignment: CDR1 MNHEY and CDR2 SVGAGI. V was pared by 5 bases and J by 3 bases, with 4 bases of the junction left unmatched. This CDR3 is 14 amino acids long. CDR3 residues: CASSPDRVNQPQHF. CDR3 coding DNA: TGTGCCAGCAGTCCAGACAGGGTCAATCAGCCCCAGCATTTT.

The V gene is TRBV28, the J gene TRBJ2-7; 9 bases align to TRBD1. Germline V gene data show CDR1 as MDHEN and CDR2 as SYDVKM. The length of the CDR3 is 15 residues. V shed 7 bases and J 12 bases; nucleotides not matched to a gene: 19. CDR3 sequence: CASTPPGTGRRVWYF. The CDR3 bases are TGTGCCAGCACCCCCCCCGGGACAGGGAGACGGGTATGGTACTTC.

In its sample, this clone was seen once. This chain joins TRBV6-5 and TRBJ2-7; tentative D call: TRBD1 (6 bases). The CDR3 has 10 residues. Germline CDR1 and CDR2: MNHEY and SVGAGI. Trimming pared 4 bases from V and 12 bases from J, leaving 10 bases between. The CDR3 nucleotides are TGTGCCAGCAGTTCCGGGACACCGTACTTC. Protein: CASSSGTPYF.

For this clone: Other DNA sequences within the sample encode an identical CDR3. The J gene is TRBJ1-5, the V gene TRBV6-1, with TRBD1 as a possible D gene (6 bases). With 0 bases removed from V and 7 bases from J, the gap between germline ends came to 7 bases. Germline CDR1 reads MNHNS; CDR2 reads SASEGT. This CDR3 region has 13 residues. The CDR3 here is CASSEAGGQPQHF. For the CDR3, the DNA is TGTGCCAGCAGTGAAGCGGGGGGCCAGCCCCAGCATTTT.

This chain joins TRBV14 and TRBJ2-2; 10 positions agree with TRBD1. V gave up 4 bases and J gave up 4 bases; unmatched junction bases: 6. Per germline, CDR1 SGHDN and CDR2 FVKESK. This CDR3 has 16 amino acids. CDR3 region: CASSRTGGGGTGELFF. The CDR3 region has the DNA TGTGCCAGCAGCCGGACAGGGGGTGGGGGCACCGGGGAGCTGTTTTTT.

The chain has TRBV27 and TRBJ2-7; 9 bases agree with TRBD1. The CDR3 has 14 residues. Per germline, CDR1 MNHEY and CDR2 SMNVEV (reference sequence). V gave up 2 bases and J gave up 3 bases; unmatched junction bases: 2. CDR3 amino acids: CASSLGDRVYEQYF. The CDR3 bases are TGTGCCAGCAGTTTAGGGGACAGGGTCTACGAGCAGTACTTC.

This clone was seen a single time. The chain recombines TRBV11-2 with TRBJ2-5, with 10 bases matching TRBD1. V gave up 1 base and J gave up 5 bases; unmatched junction bases: 16. The CDR3 contains 19 residues. Germline loops: CDR1 SGHAT, CDR2 FQNNGV. The CDR3 loop reads CASSLAQLRTGGSGETQYF. The CDR3 DNA reads TGTGCCAGCAGCTTAGCCCAACTTAGGACAGGGGGTAGTGGGGAGACCCAGTACTTC.

Regarding this clone: A read error may produce the germline difference seen at one junction end. The chain carries TRBV7-8 and TRBJ2-1; TRBD2 aligns across 10 bases. Germline loops: CDR1 SGHVS, CDR2 FQNEAQ. This CDR3 region has 15 residues. The CDR3 nucleotides read TGTGCCACCCAGAGGACTAGCGGAGGTGGAAATGCGCAGTTCTTC. Translating gives CATQRTSGGGNAQFF.

The chain carries TRBV4-1 and TRBJ2-7; D possibly corresponds to TRBD1 (5 bases). V shed 2 bases and J shed 8 bases, with 13 bases lying between them. Germline V CDR1 and CDR2: MGHRA, YSYEKL. CDR3 size: 13 residues. The CDR3 sequence is CASSQIDREKQYF. CDR3 coding DNA: TGCGCCAGCAGCCAAATTGACAGAGAAAAGCAGTACTTC.

The chain uses TRBV19 and TRBJ2-3; the D gene is possibly TRBD1 (6 bases). The CDR3 spans 13 residues. V was clipped by 9 bases and J by 0 bases, with 10 bases between them. Germline loops: CDR1 LNHDA, CDR2 SQIVND (reference sequence). CDR3 coding DNA: TGTGCCAGCAGACAGGCAAGCACAGATACGCAGTATTTT. Amino acids: CASRQASTDTQYF.

The chain joins TRBV7-2 to TRBJ2-3; 15 bases align to TRBD2. The J segment lost 9 bases and the V segment lost 0 bases, leaving 7 bases of the junction unmatched. This CDR3 comprises 17 residues. From germline, CDR1 is SGHTA and CDR2 FQGNSA. CDR3 amino acids: CASSLASAGLAGGTQYF. Here the CDR3 DNA reads TGTGCCAGCAGCTTAGCGTCGGCGGGACTAGCGGGAGGCACGCAGTATTTT.

The V and J genes are TRBV5-1 and TRBJ2-1; 9 bases match TRBD2. This CDR3 has 15 residues. Germline CDR1 and CDR2: SGHRS and YFSETQ. V lost 7 bases to trimming and J lost 5 bases; unmatched junction nucleotides: 10. The CDR3 is CASVGTSGPNNEQFF. The CDR3 DNA reads as TGCGCCAGCGTCGGCACTAGCGGGCCAAACAATGAGCAGTTCTTC. Full variable domain (rest looked up from reference TRBV5-1 and TRBJ2-1): KAGVTQTPRYLIKTRGQQVTLSCSPISGHRSVSWYQQTPGQGLQFLFEYFSETQRNKGNFPGRFSGRQFSNSRSEMNVSTLELGDSALYLCASVGTSGPNNEQFFGPGTRLTVL.

V is TRBV11-3 and J is TRBJ2-1; 9 bases line up with TRBD2. Germline V gene lookup returns CDR1 SGHNT and CDR2 YENEEA. V trimming: 5 bases; J trimming: 3 bases; junction bases outside the gene matches: 5. The CDR3 covers 15 residues. The CDR3 here is CASSPTSGNYNEQFF. DNA for the CDR3: TGTGCCAGCAGCCCGACTAGCGGTAACTACAATGAGCAGTTCTTC. The variable domain in full, with the rest retrieved from reference TRBV11-3 and TRBJ2-1, is EAGVVQSPRYKIIEKKQPVAFWCNPISGHNTLYWYLQNLGQGPELLIRYENEEAVDDSQLPKDRFSAERLKGVDSTLKIQPAELGDSAVYLCASSPTSGNYNEQFFGPGTRLTVL.

The V gene is TRBV5-1, the J gene TRBJ2-1; D is unclear. With 4 bases removed from V and 6 bases from J, the gap between germline ends came to 5 bases. This CDR3 has 11 residues. From germline, CDR1 is SGHRS and CDR2 YFSETQ. The CDR3 region is CASSALNEQFF. The CDR3 nucleotides read TGCGCCAGCAGCGCGCTCAATGAGCAGTTCTTC.

The chain carries TRBV28 and TRBJ1-1, with TRBD1 identical over 9 bases. The CDR3 loop spans 14 amino acids. Germline lookup yields CDR1 MDHEN and CDR2 SYDVKM. V lost 9 bases to trimming and J lost 7 bases; unmatched junction nucleotides: 12. CDR3 loop: CASTNRGPGVEAFF. The CDR3 nucleotides read TGTGCCAGTACAAACAGGGGGCCAGGGGTTGAAGCTTTCTTT.

The chain combines TRBV27 with TRBJ1-1; 7 bases map to TRBD1. This CDR3 is 19 amino acids long. V trimming: 0 bases; J trimming: 8 bases; junction bases outside the gene matches: 21. CDR1 is MNHEY, CDR2 SMNVEV, per germline (reference sequence). The DNA for the CDR3 is TGTGCCAGCAGTTTATCTGTTGGGGACAGCCGTAGTCTAATTGCGGAAGCTTTCTTT. Translation gives CASSLSVGDSRSLIAEAFF.

The genes are TRBV5-1 and TRBJ2-7; 7 bases fit TRBD2. The V gene end was trimmed by 0 bases and the J gene end by 6 bases; junction bases not matched to a gene: 9. The CDR3 spans 15 residues. Germline CDR1 is SGHRS and CDR2 is YFSETQ. Here the CDR3 DNA reads TGCGCCAGCAGCTTGGGGGCGGGAGTCCTCTCCGAGCAGTACTTC. Amino acid sequence: CASSLGAGVLSEQYF.

The V and J genes are TRBV11-2 and TRBJ1-3; no clear D gene. The CDR3 has 15 amino acids. V was cut by 0 bases and J by 8 bases, with 14 bases left in between. Germline-derived CDR1 and CDR2 are SGHAT and FQNNGV. CDR3 protein: CASSLDRPVRHTIYF. Written as DNA, the CDR3 is TGTGCCAGCAGCTTAGATCGCCCGGTTCGACACACCATATATTTT.

The J gene is TRBJ1-2, the V gene TRBV10-3; 7 positions agree with TRBD1. The length of the CDR3 is 17 residues. J was trimmed by 0 bases and V by 0 bases; bases with no gene match: 7. Germline CDR1 reads ENHRY; CDR2 reads SYGVKD. For the CDR3, the DNA is TGTGCCATCAGTGAGTCGACTCAGGGGGAGACTAACTATGGCTACACCTTC. It specifies CAISESTQGETNYGYTF.

J is TRBJ2-1 and V is TRBV16; 7 nucleotides align to TRBD1. This CDR3 has 13 residues. After removal of 4 bases from V and 8 bases from J, the junction contained 5 bases not matched to a gene. Per the germline V gene, CDR1 is KGHSY and CDR2 is FQNENV. The CDR3 DNA is TGTGCCAGCAGCCCACAGGGGAACGATGAGCAGTTCTTC. Encoded protein: CASSPQGNDEQFF.

This chain joins TRBV15 and TRBJ2-4; D is perhaps TRBD1 or TRBD2 (6 bases each). Trimming left V 1 base short and J 1 base short, with 14 bases between. Germline values: CDR1 LNHNV, CDR2 YYDKDF (reference sequence). The CDR3 spans 17 residues. The CDR3 here is CATSRVEGGFAKNIQYF. The CDR3 nucleotides read TGTGCCACCAGCAGAGTTGAGGGGGGTTTCGCCAAAAACATTCAGTACTTC.

The rearrangement uses TRBV6-1 and TRBJ1-3; D is unclear. CDR1 and CDR2 from the germline V gene are MNHNS and SASEGT. Deletions cut 3 bases from V and 3 bases from J, with 6 bases between. CDR3 length: 13 amino acids. The chain's CDR3 is CASSEGSGNTIYF. The CDR3 DNA reads TGTGCCAGCAGTGAGGGGAGTGGAAACACCATATATTTT.

The V and J genes are TRBV7-2 and TRBJ1-2, with D possibly TRBD1 on 5 matching bases. Trimming pared 5 bases from V and 7 bases from J, leaving 11 bases between. Germline V lookup: CDR1 SGHTA, CDR2 FQGNSA. The CDR3 spans 12 residues. CDR3: CASSPGGGGYTF. As DNA, the CDR3 is TGTGCCAGCAGCCCCGGGGGGGGTGGCTACACCTTC.

This chain joins TRBV29-1 and TRBJ2-7; D is undetermined. The CDR3 totals 11 residues. Trimming removed 6 bases from V and 4 bases from J, with 10 bases in between. In germline, CDR1 is SQVTM, CDR2 ANQGSEA. Written as DNA, the CDR3 is TGCAGCGTAGAGTTGGGATACGAGCAGTACTTC. Translated, it gives CSVELGYEQYF.

The chain carries TRBV5-4 and TRBJ2-5; D may correspond to TRBD1 or TRBD2 (6 bases each). This CDR3 is 16 amino acids long. Germline V lookup: CDR1 SGHNT, CDR2 YYREEE (reference sequence). Trimming pared 3 bases from V and 5 bases from J, leaving 20 bases between. The CDR3 coding sequence is TGTGCCAGCAGCTCCCCCGTGGGGGGCCCCGGGGAGACCCAGTACTTC. This translates into CASSSPVGGPGETQYF.

The V gene is TRBV9, the J gene TRBJ2-2; 7 nucleotides agree with TRBD1. Losses at the gene ends were 0 bases for V and 7 bases for J; bases not matched to a gene: 9. The CDR3 loop spans 16 amino acids. The germline gives CDR1 SGDLS, CDR2 YYNGEE. CDR3: CASSVEGGVFGGELFF. The CDR3 DNA reads TGTGCCAGCAGCGTAGAAGGGGGCGTTTTTGGCGGGGAGCTGTTTTTT.

This clone was recorded once. The rearrangement joins TRBV7-2 to TRBJ1-2; the D gene is possibly TRBD1 (6 bases). Germline values: CDR1 SGHTA, CDR2 FQGNSA. V lost 4 bases and J 7 bases, leaving 16 bases between the germline ends. The CDR3 contains 14 residues. The CDR3 loop is CASSSARGFSGYTF. The CDR3 nucleotides are TGTGCCAGCAGCTCGGCAAGGGGGTTCTCTGGCTACACCTTC. The entire variable domain, with the rest obtained from reference TRBV7-2 and TRBJ1-2, is as follows: GAGVSQSPSNKVTEKGKDVELRCDPISGHTALYWYRQSLGQGLEFLIYFQGNSAPDKSGLPSDRFSAERTGGSVSTLTIQRTQQEDSAVYLCASSSARGFSGYTFGSGTRLTVV.